Shown below are 19 T cell receptor beta chains from a single sample sequenced in a study of blood T cell repertoires in COVID-19. Some clones are missing from TCRdb's copy, which holds only in-frame ones; the method was immunoSEQ multiplex PCR. The data show about 360,000 clones, 86% seen once. Sample: peripheral blood. Receptor source: a woman in her sixties or seventies with COVID-19, enrolled during active disease.

The chain employs TRBV7-8 and TRBJ1-1; D remains ambiguous. Trimming took off 1 base at V and 8 bases at J, with 8 bases between the two ends. This CDR3 is built from 12 residues. Per germline, CDR1 SGHVS and CDR2 FQNEAQ. Here the CDR3 reads CASSLGSVEAFF. The CDR3 nucleotides read TGTGCCAGCAGCTTAGGCTCGGTCGAAGCTTTCTTT.

The rearrangement uses TRBV7-2 and TRBJ2-7; 10 bases match TRBD1. This CDR3 has 19 amino acids. V shed 1 base, J shed 1 base, and the junction held 13 bases outside the gene matches. The germline V gene has CDR1 SGHTA and CDR2 FQGNSA. The CDR3 coding sequence is TGTGCCAGCAGCTTAGGGGGGACAGGGGTCTTAAGCTTGTCCTACGAGCAGTACTTC. Translation: CASSLGGTGVLSLSYEQYF.

Regarding this clone: The sample holds other DNA sequences that translate to the same CDR3. The chain couples TRBV9 to TRBJ1-1; 7 positions match TRBD1. Trimming took 3 bases from V and 1 from J; bases not matched to a gene: 3. From germline, CDR1 is SGDLS and CDR2 YYNGEE. The CDR3 is made up of 14 amino acids. DNA of the CDR3: TGTGCCAGCAGCGCCCAGGGGGGGAACACTGAAGCTTTCTTT. Translation: CASSAQGGNTEAFF.

The V and J genes are TRBV27 and TRBJ1-1; the D gene is possibly TRBD1 (6 bases). V was clipped by 5 bases and J by 5 bases, with 18 bases between them. This CDR3 comprises 15 residues. Germline CDR1 is MNHEY and CDR2 is SMNVEV (reference sequence). CDR3 sequence reads: CASSLGGGGWTEAFF. The CDR3 DNA follows: TGTGCCAGCAGTCTGGGGGGGGGCGGGTGGACTGAAGCTTTCTTT.

This chain uses TRBV6-4 with TRBJ1-6; D is ambiguous. CDR3 size: 15 residues. V lost 5 bases and J 9 bases, leaving 17 bases between the germline ends. Per germline, CDR1 MRHNA and CDR2 SNTAGT. The CDR3 coding sequence is TGTGCCAGCAGTAGAGGTCCAGACCGGGGTTCACCCCTCCACTTT. Translating it yields CASSRGPDRGSPLHF.

There are a few counts of this clone. In nucleotides, the CDR3 is TGCAGCGTGGGGTCAGGGGGCGGCGGCGGGGAGCTGTTTTTT. Amino acids: CSVGSGGGGGELFF. The rearrangement uses TRBV29-1 and TRBJ2-2, with 8 nucleotides matching TRBD1. From germline, CDR1 is SQVTM and CDR2 ANQGSEA. The CDR3 totals 14 residues. V was clipped by 6 bases and J by 7 bases; unmatched bases: 10.

This clone was counted once. V usage is TRBV7-9 and J usage is TRBJ1-2; 9 nucleotides agree with TRBD1. Germline-derived CDR1 and CDR2 are SEHNR and FQNEAQ (reference sequence). The CDR3 sequence is 13 residues long. J gave up 7 bases and V 5 bases, and 5 bases lay outside the gene matches. This CDR3 is CASSPGTGIGYTF. In nucleotides, the CDR3 is TGTGCCAGCAGCCCAGGGACAGGGATTGGCTACACCTTC.

Ten or more counts support this clone. The CDR3 region is CASSSTGELFF. The CDR3 DNA reads as TGTGCCAGCAGTTCTACCGGGGAGCTGTTTTTT. The V gene is TRBV6-5, the J gene TRBJ2-2, with no clear D. Trimming took off 4 bases at V and 5 bases at J, with 2 bases between the two ends. The CDR3 loop spans 11 amino acids. The V gene's germline CDR1 is MNHEY and CDR2 SVGAGI.

The table lists this clone with a few counts. The DNA of the CDR3 is TGTGCCAGCAGCGTAACGAGGGAGAGCACAGATACGCAGTATTTT. It is translated as CASSVTRESTDTQYF. The J gene is TRBJ2-3, the V gene TRBV9; D might be TRBD2 (5 bases). V lost 1 base to trimming and J lost 0 bases, with 9 bases between them. The CDR3 covers 15 residues. CDR1 is SGDLS, CDR2 YYNGEE, per germline.

This chain links TRBV14 with TRBJ1-6; possibly TRBD1 for D (6 bases). The CDR3 contains 15 residues. Deletions cut 3 bases from V and 3 bases from J, with 9 bases between. Per the germline V gene, CDR1 is SGHDN and CDR2 is FVKESK. CDR3 sequence (DNA): TGTGCCAGCAGCCAGGGACACTTCTATAATTCACCCCTCCACTTT. Amino acid sequence: CASSQGHFYNSPLHF.

The V gene is TRBV12-3 or TRBV12-4, the J gene TRBJ2-7; 8 nucleotides align to TRBD1. J lost 3 bases, V lost 10 bases, and 8 bases had no gene match. CDR3 size: 13 residues. DNA of the CDR3: TGTGCCACCGGAAGGACAGGGAACTACGAGCAGTACTTC. It encodes CATGRTGNYEQYF.

This rearrangement joins TRBV5-1 to TRBJ2-7; TRBD2 is a possible D gene (5 bases). V was cut by 4 bases and J by 3 bases, with 14 bases left in between. This CDR3 comprises 14 residues. Germline V CDR1 and CDR2: SGHRS, YFSETQ. The CDR3 DNA sequence: TGCGCCAGCAGCACCCATCCAGAGGGCTACGAGCAGTACTTC. Its protein is CASSTHPEGYEQYF.

The V call is TRBV9, the J call TRBJ2-2; the match to TRBD1 covers 10 bases. Germline trimming cut 4 bases from V and 2 bases from J; bases unmatched to any gene: 2. Germline V gives CDR1 SGDLS, CDR2 YYNGEE. The CDR3 is 15 residues long. The DNA for the CDR3 is TGTGCCAGCAGCACGACAGGGGGCAACACCGGGGAGCTGTTTTTT. This codes for CASSTTGGNTGELFF. Full variable domain (rest looked up from reference TRBV9 and TRBJ2-2): DSGVTQTPKHLITATGQRVTLRCSPRSGDLSVYWYQQSLDQGLQFLIQYYNGEERAKGNILERFSAQQFPDLHSELNLSSLELGDSALYFCASSTTGGNTGELFFGEGSRLTVL.

This chain connects TRBV27 to TRBJ1-6, with no clear D. The CDR3 loop spans 15 amino acids. Germline assignment: CDR1 MNHEY and CDR2 SMNVEV (reference sequence). The V end was cut by 0 bases, the J end by 10 bases, with 13 bases between. The CDR3 spells CASSLSIGVGSPLHF. Here the CDR3 DNA reads TGTGCCAGCAGTTTATCGATAGGTGTCGGGTCACCCCTCCACTTT.

The sample holds a few counts of this clone. The chain employs TRBV2 and TRBJ1-5; the match to TRBD1 covers 7 bases. V trimming: 3 bases; J trimming: 0 bases; junction bases outside the gene matches: 5. The CDR3 totals 16 residues. Germline V gene sequence: CDR1 SNHLY, CDR2 FYNNEI. In nucleotides, the CDR3 is TGTGCCAGCAGTGAGACAGGGCGATATAGCAATCAGCCCCAGCATTTT. Its protein product is CASSETGRYSNQPQHF.

V gene TRBV27 combines with J gene TRBJ2-2; D uncertain. CDR1 is MNHEY and CDR2 is SMNVEV in the germline V gene (reference sequence). Trimming stripped 4 bases from V and 4 bases from J, with 7 bases between. The CDR3 length is 13 residues. CDR3 nucleotides: TGTGCCAGCAGTTCACTCCGCACCGGGGAGCTGTTTTTT. Its protein product is CASSSLRTGELFF.

V is TRBV4-3 and J is TRBJ2-3, with 9 nucleotides matching TRBD2. V lost 1 base and J lost 4; bases outside the gene matches: 3. The CDR3 consists of 15 residues. CDR1 LGHNA and CDR2 YSLEER come from the germline V gene. The CDR3 protein is CASSQVASGADTQYF. The CDR3 bases are TGCGCCAGCAGCCAAGTGGCTAGCGGGGCAGATACGCAGTATTTT.

In its sample, this clone was seen a few times. This chain joins TRBV12-3 or TRBV12-4 and TRBJ1-1, with D unresolved. The CDR3 totals 13 residues. V was cut by 3 bases and J by 1 base, with 6 bases left in between. The DNA for the CDR3 is TGTGCCAGCAGTTTTGCGGGGAACACTGAAGCTTTCTTT. Translation gives CASSFAGNTEAFF.

This chain connects TRBV4-1 to TRBJ1-1; no reliable D call. The CDR3 extends over 15 amino acids. The V end lost 1 base, the J end lost 1 base, and 10 bases lay between the germline ends. Germline V gene data show CDR1 as MGHRA and CDR2 as YSYEKL. Here the CDR3 DNA reads TGCGCCAGCAGCCAAGGTAAGGAGGGGAACACTGAAGCTTTCTTT. Encoded protein: CASSQGKEGNTEAFF.